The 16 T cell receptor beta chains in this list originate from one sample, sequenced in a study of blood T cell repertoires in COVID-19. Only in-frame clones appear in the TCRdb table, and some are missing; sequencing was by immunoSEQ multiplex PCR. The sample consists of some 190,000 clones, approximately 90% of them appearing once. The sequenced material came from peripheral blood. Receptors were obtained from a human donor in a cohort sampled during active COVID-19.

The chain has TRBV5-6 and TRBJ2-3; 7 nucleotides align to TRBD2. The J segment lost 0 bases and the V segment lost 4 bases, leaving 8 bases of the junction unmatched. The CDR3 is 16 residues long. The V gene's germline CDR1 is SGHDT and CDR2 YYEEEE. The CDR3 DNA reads TGTGCCAGCAGCATGGGGGTGCGGGAGAGCACAGATACGCAGTATTTT. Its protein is CASSMGVRESTDTQYF. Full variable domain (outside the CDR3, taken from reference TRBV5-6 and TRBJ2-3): DAGVTQSPTHLIKTRGQQVTLRCSPKSGHDTVSWYQQALGQGPQFIFQYYEEEERQRGNFPDRFSGHQFPNYSSELNVNALLLGDSALYLCASSMGVRESTDTQYFGPGTRLTVL.

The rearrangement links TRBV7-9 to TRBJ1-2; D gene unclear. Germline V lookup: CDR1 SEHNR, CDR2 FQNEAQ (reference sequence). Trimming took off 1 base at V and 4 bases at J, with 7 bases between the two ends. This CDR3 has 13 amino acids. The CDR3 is CASSLEPIYGYTF. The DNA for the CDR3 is TGTGCCAGCAGCTTAGAGCCTATCTATGGCTACACCTTC.

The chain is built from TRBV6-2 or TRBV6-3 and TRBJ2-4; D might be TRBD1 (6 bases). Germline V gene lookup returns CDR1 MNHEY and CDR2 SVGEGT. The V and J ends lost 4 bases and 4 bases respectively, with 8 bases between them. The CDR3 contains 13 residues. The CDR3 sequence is CASSLDRKNIQYF. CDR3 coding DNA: TGTGCCAGCAGTTTGGACAGAAAAAACATTCAGTACTTC.

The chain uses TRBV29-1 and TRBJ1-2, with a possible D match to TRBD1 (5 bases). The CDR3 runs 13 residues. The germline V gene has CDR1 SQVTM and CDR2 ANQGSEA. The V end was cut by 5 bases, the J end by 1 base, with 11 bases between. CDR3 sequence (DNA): TGCAGCGTTAGACAGTCGCTTAACTATGGCTACACCTTC. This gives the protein CSVRQSLNYGYTF.

Here the CDR3 DNA reads TGTGCCAGCAGCGAAAGGGACAGCTCCTACGAGCAGTACTTC. Its protein is CASSERDSSYEQYF. The chain combines TRBV7-8 with TRBJ2-7; TRBD1 matches at 7 bases. This CDR3 has 14 amino acids. The germline V gene encodes CDR1 SGHVS and CDR2 FQNEAQ. V shed 5 bases, J shed 0 bases, and the junction held 4 bases outside the gene matches.

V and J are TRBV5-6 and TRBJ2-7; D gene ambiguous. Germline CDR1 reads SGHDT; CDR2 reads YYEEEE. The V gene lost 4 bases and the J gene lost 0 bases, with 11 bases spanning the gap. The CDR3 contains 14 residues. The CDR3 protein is CASSHRRISYEQYF. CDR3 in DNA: TGTGCCAGCAGCCACAGACGTATCTCCTACGAGCAGTACTTC.

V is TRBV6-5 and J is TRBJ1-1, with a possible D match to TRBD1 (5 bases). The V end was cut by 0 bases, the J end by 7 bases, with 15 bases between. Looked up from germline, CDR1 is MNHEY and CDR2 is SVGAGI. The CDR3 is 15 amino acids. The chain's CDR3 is CASSYSWSGSLEAFF. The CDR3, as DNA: TGTGCCAGCAGTTACTCGTGGTCAGGGTCCCTTGAAGCTTTCTTT.

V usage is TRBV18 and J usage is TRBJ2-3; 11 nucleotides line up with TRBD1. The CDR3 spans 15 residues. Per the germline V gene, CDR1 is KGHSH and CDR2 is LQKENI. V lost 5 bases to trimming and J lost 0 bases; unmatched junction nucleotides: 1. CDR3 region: CASSGQGASTDTQYF. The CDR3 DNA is TGTGCCAGCTCAGGACAGGGGGCTAGCACAGATACGCAGTATTTT.

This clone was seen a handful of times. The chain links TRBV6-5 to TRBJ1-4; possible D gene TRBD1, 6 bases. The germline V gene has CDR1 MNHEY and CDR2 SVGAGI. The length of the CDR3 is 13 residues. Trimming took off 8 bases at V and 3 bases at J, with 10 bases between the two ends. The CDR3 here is CASGDRPNEKLFF. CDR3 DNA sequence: TGTGCCAGCGGCGACAGGCCTAATGAAAAACTGTTTTTT.

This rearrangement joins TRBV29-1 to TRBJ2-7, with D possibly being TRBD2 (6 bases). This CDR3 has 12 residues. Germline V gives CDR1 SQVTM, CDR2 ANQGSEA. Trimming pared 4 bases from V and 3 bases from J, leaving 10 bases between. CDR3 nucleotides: TGCAGCGTTGGGGCTAGCGTCTACGAGCAGTACTTC. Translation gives CSVGASVYEQYF.

The CDR3 DNA reads TGTGCCAGCCGCCGGGGGCCCTACGAGCAGTACTTC. Its protein is CASRRGPYEQYF. The chain couples TRBV6-2 or TRBV6-3 to TRBJ2-7; D could derive from TRBD1 or TRBD2 (6 bases each). This CDR3 is built from 12 residues. CDR1 is MNHEY, CDR2 SVGEGT, per germline. The ends were cut back, 8 bases at V and 2 bases at J, with 10 bases in the middle.

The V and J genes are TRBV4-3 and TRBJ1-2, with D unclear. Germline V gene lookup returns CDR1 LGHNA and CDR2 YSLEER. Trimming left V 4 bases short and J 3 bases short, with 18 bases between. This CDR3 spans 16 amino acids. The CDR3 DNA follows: TGCGCCAGCAGCCCCGGGGTCCCAGCCTACTACTATGGCTACACCTTC. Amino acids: CASSPGVPAYYYGYTF.

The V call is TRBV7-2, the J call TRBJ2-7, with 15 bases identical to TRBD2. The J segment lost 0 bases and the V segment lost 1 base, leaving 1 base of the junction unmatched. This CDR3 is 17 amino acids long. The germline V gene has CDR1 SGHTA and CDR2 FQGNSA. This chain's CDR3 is CASSLVGLAGGSYEQYF. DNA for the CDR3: TGTGCCAGCAGCTTAGTGGGACTAGCGGGAGGCTCCTACGAGCAGTACTTC.

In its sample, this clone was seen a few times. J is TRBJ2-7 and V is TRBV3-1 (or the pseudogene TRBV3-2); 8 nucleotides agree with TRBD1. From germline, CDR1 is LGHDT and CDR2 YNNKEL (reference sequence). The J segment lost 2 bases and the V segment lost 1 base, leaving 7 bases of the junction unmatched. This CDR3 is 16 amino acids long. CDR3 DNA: TGTGCCAGCAGCCAAGCAACCTGGACAGGGACCTACGAGCAGTACTTC. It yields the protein CASSQATWTGTYEQYF.

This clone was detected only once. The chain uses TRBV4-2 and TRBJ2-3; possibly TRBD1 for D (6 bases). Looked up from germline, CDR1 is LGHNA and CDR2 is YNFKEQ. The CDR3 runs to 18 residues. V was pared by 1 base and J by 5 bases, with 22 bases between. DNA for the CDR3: TGTGCCAGCAGCCAAGGTCCCGGGACCAGGGGAGTAGGAGATACGCAGTATTTT. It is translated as CASSQGPGTRGVGDTQYF.

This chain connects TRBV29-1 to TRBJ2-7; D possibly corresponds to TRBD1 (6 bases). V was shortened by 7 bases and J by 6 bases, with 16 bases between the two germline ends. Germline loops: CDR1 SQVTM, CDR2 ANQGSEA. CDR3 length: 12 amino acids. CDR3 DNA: TGCAGCGCAACTACAGGGATGAGCGAGCAGTACTTC. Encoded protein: CSATTGMSEQYF.